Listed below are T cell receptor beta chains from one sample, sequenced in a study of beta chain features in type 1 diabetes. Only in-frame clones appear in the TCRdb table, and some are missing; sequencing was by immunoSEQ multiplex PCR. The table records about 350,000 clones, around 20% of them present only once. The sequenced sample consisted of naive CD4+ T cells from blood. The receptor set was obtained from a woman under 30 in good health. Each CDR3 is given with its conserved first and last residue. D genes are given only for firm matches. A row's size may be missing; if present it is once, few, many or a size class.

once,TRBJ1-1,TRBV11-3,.,CASTQISGDTEAFF,TGTGCCAGCACCCAAATTTCGGGGGACACTGAAGCTTTCTTT
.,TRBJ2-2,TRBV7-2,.,CASSLPRTKPYELFF,TGTGCCAGCAGCTTACCTCGGACAAAACCATATGAGCTGTTTTTT
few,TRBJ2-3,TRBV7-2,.,CASSLQGTDTQYF,TGTGCCAGCAGCTTACAGGGTACAGATACGCAGTATTTT
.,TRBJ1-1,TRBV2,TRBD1,CASRARGDTEAFF,TGTGCCAGCAGGGCCAGGGGGGACACTGAAGCTTTCTTT
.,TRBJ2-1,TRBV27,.,CASSLLGAARQTYNEQFF,TGTGCCAGCAGTTTATTAGGGGCCGCGAGGCAAACCTACAATGAGCAGTTCTTC
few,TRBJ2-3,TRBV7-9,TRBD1,CASSLAWTGTPDTQYF,TGTGCCAGCAGCTTAGCCTGGACAGGGACGCCAGATACGCAGTATTTT
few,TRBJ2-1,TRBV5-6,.,CASSLGLHNEQFF,TGTGCCAGCAGCCTCGGACTCCACAATGAGCAGTTCTTC
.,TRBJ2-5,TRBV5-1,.,CASSFSRGALQETQYF,TGCGCCAGCAGCTTCTCCAGGGGCGCCCTCCAAGAGACCCAGTACTTC
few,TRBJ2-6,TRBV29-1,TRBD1,CSVGPSRGYSGANVLTF,TGCAGCGTTGGCCCCTCCAGGGGGTATTCTGGGGCCAACGTCCTGACTTTC
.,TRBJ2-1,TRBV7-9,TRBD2,CASSFPLAGDHNEQFF,TGTGCCAGCAGCTTCCCACTAGCGGGGGACCACAATGAGCAGTTCTTC
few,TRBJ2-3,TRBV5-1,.,CASSSSGGTDTQYF,TGCGCCAGCAGCTCCTCAGGGGGCACAGATACGCAGTATTTT
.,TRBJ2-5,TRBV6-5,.,CATHREETQYF,TGTGCCACCCATAGAGAAGAGACCCAGTACTTC
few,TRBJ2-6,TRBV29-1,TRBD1,CRRGTATSGANVLTF,TGCAGGAGGGGGACAGCCACCTCTGGGGCCAACGTCCTGACTTTC
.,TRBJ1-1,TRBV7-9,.,CASSLRGADTEAFF,TGTGCCAGCAGCTTACGGGGAGCGGACACTGAAGCTTTCTTT
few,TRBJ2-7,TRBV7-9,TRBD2,CASSGTGTSNIYEQYF,TGTGCCAGCAGCGGGACCGGGACTAGCAATATCTACGAGCAGTACTTC